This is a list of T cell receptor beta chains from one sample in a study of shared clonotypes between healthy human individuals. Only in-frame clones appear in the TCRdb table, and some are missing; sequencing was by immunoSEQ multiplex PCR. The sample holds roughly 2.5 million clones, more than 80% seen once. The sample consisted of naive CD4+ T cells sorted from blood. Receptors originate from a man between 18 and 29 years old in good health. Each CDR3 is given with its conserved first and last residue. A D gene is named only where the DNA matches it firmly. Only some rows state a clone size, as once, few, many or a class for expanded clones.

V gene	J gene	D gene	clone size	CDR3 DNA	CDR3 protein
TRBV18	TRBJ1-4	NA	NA	TGTGCCAGCTCACCAGGGGAGGGCGAAAAACTGTTTTTT	CASSPGEGEKLFF
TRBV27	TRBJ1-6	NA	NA	TGTGCCAGCAGTTTCGGTTTATTAGGTTTCTCCTATAATTCACCCCTCCACTTT	CASSFGLLGFSYNSPLHF
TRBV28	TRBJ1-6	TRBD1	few	TGTGCCAGCAGTTTAGGGGACAGGGTTAATTCACCCCTCCACTTT	CASSLGDRVNSPLHF
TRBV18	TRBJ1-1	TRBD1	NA	TGTGCCAGCTCACCCAGCGCCGGGACAGGGGGCGAAGGTGAAGCTTTCTTT	CASSPSAGTGGEGEAFF
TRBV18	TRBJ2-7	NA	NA	TGTGCCAGCTCTCCGGGACGCCGCTCCTACGAGCAGTACTTC	CASSPGRRSYEQYF
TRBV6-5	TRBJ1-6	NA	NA	TGTGCCAGCAGTTTACTGGGACGTGGGACTAATTCACCCCTCCACTTT	CASSLLGRGTNSPLHF
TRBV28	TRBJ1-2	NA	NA	TGTGCCAGCAGTTTAGGTGGGCAGAGACCAAACTATGGCTACACCTTC	CASSLGGQRPNYGYTF
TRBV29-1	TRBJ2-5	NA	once	TGCAGCGTTGGTCTAGCAGGAGAGACCCAGTACTTC	CSVGLAGETQYF
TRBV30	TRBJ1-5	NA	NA	TGTGCCTGGACCCCGGCAATTCATAGCAATCAGCCCCAGCATTTT	CAWTPAIHSNQPQHF
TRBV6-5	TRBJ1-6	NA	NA	TGTGCCAGCAGCAGGGTTCCCAATAATTCACCCCTCCACTTT	CASSRVPNNSPLHF
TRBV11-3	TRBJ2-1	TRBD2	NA	TGTGCCAGCAGCTTCGGGACTAGCGGGACCATCTCCTACAATGAGCAGTTCTTC	CASSFGTSGTISYNEQFF
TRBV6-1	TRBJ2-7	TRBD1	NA	TGTGCCAGCAGTGAAGGGACTGGGACAGGGGACTACGAGCAGTACTTC	CASSEGTGTGDYEQYF
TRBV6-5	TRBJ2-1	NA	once	TGTGCCAGCACCAAAAACTATGAGCAGTTCTTC	CASTKNYEQFF
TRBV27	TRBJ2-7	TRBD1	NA	TGTGCCACCAGGAAACCGGGACAGGGATCACTTGGTGAGCAGTACTTC	CATRKPGQGSLGEQYF
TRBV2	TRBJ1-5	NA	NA	TGTGCCAGCATGTCACAGGGCTTAGGCAATCAGCCCCAGCATTTT	CASMSQGLGNQPQHF
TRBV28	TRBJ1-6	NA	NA	TGTGCCAGCAGTACCATAGGGTACGAGGGTTCACCCCTCCACTTT	CASSTIGYEGSPLHF
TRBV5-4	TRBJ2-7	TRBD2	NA	TGTGCCAGCAGCTTGGCCGGGACTAGCGGGAACTACGAGCAGTACTTC	CASSLAGTSGNYEQYF
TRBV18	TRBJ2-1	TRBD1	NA	TGTGCCAGCTCACCGGGGGACAGCTCGAGCTCCTACAATGAGCAGTTCTTC	CASSPGDSSSSYNEQFF
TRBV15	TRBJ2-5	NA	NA	TGTGCCACCAGCAGAGAAGGAGGACAAGGTTTGGAGACCCAGTACTTC	CATSREGGQGLETQYF
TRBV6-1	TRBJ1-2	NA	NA	TGTGCCAGCAGTGAAGGAGGGCAGCTCTACTATGGCTACACCTTC	CASSEGGQLYYGYTF
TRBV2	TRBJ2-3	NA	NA	TGTGCCAGCTCAGCAGGGACGGGCAGTTTTGGTACGCAGTATTTT	CASSAGTGSFGTQYF
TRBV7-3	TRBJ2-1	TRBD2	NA	TGTGCCAGCAGCTTTGGCGGGGGGCCATACAATGAGCAGTTCTTC	CASSFGGGPYNEQFF
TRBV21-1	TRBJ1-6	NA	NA	TGTGCCAGCAGCAAACAGGTGTCCTATAATTCACCCCTCCACTTT	CASSKQVSYNSPLHF
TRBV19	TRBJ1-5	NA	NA	TGTGCCAGTAGTGCCCGAGTGGAGGGGATTGAGCCCCAGCATTTT	CASSARVEGIEPQHF
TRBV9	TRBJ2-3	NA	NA	TGTGCCAGCAATCCCGCCCCGTATTTT	CASNPAPYF